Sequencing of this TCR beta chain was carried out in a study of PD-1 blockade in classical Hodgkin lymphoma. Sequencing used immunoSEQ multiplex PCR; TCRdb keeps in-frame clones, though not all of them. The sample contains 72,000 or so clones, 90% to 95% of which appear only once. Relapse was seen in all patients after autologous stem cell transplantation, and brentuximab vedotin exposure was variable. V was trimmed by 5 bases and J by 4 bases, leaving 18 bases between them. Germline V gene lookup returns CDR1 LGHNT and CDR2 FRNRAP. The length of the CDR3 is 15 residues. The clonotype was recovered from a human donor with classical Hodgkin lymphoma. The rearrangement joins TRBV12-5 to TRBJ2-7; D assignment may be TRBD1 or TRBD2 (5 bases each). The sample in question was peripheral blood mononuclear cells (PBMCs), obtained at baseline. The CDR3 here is CASGHWVGATYEQYF. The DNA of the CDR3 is TGTGCTAGTGGTCACTGGGTCGGGGCTACTTACGAGCAGTACTTC.